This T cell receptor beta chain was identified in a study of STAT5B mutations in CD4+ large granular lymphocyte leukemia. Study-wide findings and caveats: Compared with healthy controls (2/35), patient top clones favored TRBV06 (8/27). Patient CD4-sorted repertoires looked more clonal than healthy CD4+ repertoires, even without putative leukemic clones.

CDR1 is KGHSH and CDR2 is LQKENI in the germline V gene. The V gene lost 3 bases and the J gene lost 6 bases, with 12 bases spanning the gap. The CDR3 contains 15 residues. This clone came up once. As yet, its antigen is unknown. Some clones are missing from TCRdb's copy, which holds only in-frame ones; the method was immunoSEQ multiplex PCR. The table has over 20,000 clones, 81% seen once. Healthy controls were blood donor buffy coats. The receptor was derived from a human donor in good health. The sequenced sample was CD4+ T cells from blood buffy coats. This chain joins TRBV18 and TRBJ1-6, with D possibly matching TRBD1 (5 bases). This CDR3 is CASSPQQGGNSPLHF. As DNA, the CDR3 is TGTGCCAGCTCACCTCAGCAGGGCGGTAATTCACCCCTCCACTTT.